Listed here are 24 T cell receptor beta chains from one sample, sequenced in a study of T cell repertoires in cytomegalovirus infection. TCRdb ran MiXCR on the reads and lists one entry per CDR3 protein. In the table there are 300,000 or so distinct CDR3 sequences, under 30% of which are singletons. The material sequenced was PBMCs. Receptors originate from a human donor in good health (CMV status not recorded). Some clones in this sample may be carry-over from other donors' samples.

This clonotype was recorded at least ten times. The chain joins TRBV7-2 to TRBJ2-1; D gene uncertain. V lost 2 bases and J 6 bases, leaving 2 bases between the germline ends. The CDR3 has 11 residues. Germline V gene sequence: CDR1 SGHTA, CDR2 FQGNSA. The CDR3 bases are TGTGCCAGCAGCTTAAGCAATGAGCAGTTCTTC. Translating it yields CASSLSNEQFF.

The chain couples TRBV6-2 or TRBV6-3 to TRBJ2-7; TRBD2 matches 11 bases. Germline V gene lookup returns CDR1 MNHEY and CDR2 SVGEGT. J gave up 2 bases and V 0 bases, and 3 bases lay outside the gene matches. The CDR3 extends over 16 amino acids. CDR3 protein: CASSYSTSGSTYEQYF. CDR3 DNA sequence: TGTGCCAGCAGTTACTCAACTAGCGGGAGTACCTACGAGCAGTACTTC.

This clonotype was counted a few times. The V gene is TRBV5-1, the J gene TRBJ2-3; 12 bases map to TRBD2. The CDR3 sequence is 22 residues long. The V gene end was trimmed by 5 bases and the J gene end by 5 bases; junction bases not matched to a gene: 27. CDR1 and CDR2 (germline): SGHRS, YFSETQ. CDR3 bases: TGCGCCAGCAGATTCCGACGGGCCGGGACAGGAGGCCCACTAGCGGGGGGAGATACGCAGTATTTT. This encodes CASRFRRAGTGGPLAGGDTQYF.

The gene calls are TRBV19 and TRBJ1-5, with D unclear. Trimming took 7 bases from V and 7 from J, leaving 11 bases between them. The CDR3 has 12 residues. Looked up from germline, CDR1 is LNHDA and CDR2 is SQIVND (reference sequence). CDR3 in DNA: TGTGCCAGTAACCAGGTGGACCAGCCCCAGCATTTT. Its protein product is CASNQVDQPQHF.

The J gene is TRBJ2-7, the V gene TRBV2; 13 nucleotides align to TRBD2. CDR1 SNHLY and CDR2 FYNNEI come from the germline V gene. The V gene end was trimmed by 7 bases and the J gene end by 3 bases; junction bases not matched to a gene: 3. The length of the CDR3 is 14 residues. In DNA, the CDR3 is TGTGCCAGCAAAGGACTAGCGGGAGACTACGAGCAGTACTTC. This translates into CASKGLAGDYEQYF.

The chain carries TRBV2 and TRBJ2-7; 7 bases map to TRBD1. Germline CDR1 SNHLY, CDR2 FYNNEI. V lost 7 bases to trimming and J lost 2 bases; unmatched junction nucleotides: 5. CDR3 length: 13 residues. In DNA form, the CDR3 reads TGTGCCAGCAAGAGGACAGGAACCTACGAGCAGTACTTC. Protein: CASKRTGTYEQYF.

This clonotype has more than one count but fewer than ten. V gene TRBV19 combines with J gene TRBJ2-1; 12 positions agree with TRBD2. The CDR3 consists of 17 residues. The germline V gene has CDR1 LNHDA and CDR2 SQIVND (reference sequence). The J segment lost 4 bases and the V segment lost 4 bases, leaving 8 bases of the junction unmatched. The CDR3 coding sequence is TGTGCCAGTAGTACCCGGACTAGCGGGACCCTATACAATGAGCAGTTCTTC. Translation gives CASSTRTSGTLYNEQFF. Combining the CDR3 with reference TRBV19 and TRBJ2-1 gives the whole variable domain DGGITQSPKYLFRKEGQNVTLSCEQNLNHDAMYWYRQDPGQGLRLIYYSQIVNDFQKGDIAEGYSVSREKKESFPLTVTSAQKNPTAFYLCASSTRTSGTLYNEQFFGPGTRLTVL.

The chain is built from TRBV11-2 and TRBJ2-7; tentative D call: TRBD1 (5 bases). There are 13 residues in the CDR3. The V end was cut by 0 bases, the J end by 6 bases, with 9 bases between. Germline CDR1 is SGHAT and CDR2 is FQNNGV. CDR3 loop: CASSLDRAAEQYV. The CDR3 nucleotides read TGTGCCAGCAGCTTAGACAGGGCGGCCGAGCAGTACGTC.

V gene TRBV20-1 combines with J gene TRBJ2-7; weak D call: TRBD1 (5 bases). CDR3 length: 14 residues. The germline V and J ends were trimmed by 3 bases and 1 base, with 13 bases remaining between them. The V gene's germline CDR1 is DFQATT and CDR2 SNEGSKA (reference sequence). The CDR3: CSASWQGRSYEQYF. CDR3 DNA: TGCAGTGCTAGCTGGCAGGGTCGGTCCTACGAGCAGTACTTC.

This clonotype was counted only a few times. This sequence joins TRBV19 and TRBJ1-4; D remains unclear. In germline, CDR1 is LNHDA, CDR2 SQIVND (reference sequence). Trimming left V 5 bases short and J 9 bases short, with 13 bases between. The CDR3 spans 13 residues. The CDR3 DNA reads TGTGCCAGTAGTGCCGGGTCCAGTCAAAAACTGTTTTTT. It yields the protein CASSAGSSQKLFF.

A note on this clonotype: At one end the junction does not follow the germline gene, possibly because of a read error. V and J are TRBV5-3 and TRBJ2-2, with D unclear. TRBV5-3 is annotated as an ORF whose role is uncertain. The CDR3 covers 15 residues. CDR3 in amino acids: CASSLGTRGIGELFF. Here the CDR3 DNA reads TGTGCCAGCAGCTTGGGTACCAGAGGTATCGGGGAGCTGTTTTTT.

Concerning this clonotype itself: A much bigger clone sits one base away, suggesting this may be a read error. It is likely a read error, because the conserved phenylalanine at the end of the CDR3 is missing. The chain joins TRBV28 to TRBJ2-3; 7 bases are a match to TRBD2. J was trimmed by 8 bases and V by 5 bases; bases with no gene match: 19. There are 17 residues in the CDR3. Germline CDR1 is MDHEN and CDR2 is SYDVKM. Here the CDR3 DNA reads TGTGCCAGCAGTGGGGGTTCCGGAGCGGGGCGTCGGGGTACGCAGTATTCT. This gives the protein CASSGGSGAGRRGTQYS.

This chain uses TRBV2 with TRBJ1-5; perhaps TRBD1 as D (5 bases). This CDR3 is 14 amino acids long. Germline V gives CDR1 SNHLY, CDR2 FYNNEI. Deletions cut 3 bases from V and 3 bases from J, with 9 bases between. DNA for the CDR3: TGTGCCAGCAGTGATGGGGCAAACAATCAGCCCCAGCATTTT. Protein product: CASSDGANNQPQHF.

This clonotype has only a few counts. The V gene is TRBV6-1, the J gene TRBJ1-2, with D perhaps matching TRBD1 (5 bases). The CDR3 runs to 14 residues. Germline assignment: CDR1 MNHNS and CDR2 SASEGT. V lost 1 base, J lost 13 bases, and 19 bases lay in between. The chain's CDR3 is CASSEGRQTPRSTF. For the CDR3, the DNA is TGTGCCAGCAGTGAAGGGAGACAGACCCCTAGAAGCACCTTC.

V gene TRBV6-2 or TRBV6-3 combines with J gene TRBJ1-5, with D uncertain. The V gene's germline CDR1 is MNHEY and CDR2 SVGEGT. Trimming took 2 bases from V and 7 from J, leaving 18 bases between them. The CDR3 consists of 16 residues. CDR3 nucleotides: TGTGCCAGCAGTTACAACTTAAGGACCTTGGACCAGCCCCAGCATTTT. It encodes CASSYNLRTLDQPQHF.

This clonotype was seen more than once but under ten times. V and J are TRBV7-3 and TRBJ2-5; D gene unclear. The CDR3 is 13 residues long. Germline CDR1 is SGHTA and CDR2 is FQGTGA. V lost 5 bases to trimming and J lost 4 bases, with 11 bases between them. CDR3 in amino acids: CASSQNLGETQYF. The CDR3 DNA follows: TGTGCCAGCAGCCAAAACCTAGGAGAGACCCAGTACTTC.

The CDR3 DNA reads as TGCAGCGTTGAAGAACAACCCTTCTATGGCTACACCTTC. Its translation is CSVEEQPFYGYTF. The chain has TRBV29-1 and TRBJ1-2; D not resolved. In germline, CDR1 is SQVTM, CDR2 ANQGSEA. This CDR3 contains 13 residues. The V end lost 0 bases, the J end lost 4 bases, and 9 bases lay between the germline ends.

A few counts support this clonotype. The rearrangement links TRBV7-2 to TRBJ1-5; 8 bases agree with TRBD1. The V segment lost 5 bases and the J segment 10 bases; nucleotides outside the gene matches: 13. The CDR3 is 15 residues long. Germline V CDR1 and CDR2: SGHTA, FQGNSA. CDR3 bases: TGTGCCAGCAGCAGGGACAGGTCCGGGTATGGACCCCAGCATTTT. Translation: CASSRDRSGYGPQHF.

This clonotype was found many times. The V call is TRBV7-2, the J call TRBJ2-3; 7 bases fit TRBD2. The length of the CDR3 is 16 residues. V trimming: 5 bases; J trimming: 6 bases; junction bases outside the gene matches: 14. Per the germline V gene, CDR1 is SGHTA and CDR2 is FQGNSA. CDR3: CASSNGGRFSRDTQYF. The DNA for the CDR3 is TGTGCCAGCAGCAACGGGGGGAGGTTTTCGAGGGATACGCAGTATTTT.

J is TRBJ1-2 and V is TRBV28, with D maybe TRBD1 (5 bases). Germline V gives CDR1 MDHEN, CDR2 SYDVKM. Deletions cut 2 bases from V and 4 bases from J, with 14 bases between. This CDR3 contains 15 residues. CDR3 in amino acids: CASSLVAGYGYGYTF. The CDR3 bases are TGTGCCAGCAGTTTAGTCGCAGGGTACGGCTATGGCTACACCTTC.

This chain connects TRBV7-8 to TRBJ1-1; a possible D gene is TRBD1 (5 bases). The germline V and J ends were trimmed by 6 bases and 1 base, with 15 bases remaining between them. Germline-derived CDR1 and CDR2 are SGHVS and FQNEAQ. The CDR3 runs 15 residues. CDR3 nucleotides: TGTGCCAGCAGAACCGCCGGGACTAAGAACACTGAAGCTTTCTTT. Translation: CASRTAGTKNTEAFF.

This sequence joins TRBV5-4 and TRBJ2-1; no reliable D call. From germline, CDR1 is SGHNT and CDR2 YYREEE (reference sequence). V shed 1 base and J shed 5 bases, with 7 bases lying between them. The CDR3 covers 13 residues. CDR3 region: CASSLLWDNEQFF. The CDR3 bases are TGTGCCAGCAGCTTGTTGTGGGACAATGAGCAGTTCTTC.

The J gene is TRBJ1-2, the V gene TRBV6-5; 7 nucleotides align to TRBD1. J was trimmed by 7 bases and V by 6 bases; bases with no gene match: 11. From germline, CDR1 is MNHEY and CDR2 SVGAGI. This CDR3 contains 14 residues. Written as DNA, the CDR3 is TGTGCCAGCAGGCCAGCCGGGACAGCTGCTGGCTACACCTTC. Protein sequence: CASRPAGTAAGYTF.

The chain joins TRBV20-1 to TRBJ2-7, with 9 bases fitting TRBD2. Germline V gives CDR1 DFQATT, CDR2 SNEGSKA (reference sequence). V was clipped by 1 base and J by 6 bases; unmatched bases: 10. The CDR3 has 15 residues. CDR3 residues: CSARVAGGPFGEQYF. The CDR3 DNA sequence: TGCAGTGCTAGAGTGGCGGGAGGGCCGTTCGGCGAGCAGTACTTC.